A selection of T cell receptor beta chains follows, all from one sample in a study of blood T cell repertoires in COVID-19. TCRdb's table, derived via immunoSEQ multiplex PCR, lists solely in-frame clones and lacks some. The profile shows around 160,000 clones, roughly 81% of them singletons. Sample: peripheral blood. The receptors shown here come from a human donor with acute or convalescent COVID-19. The donor label of this sample is uncertain. Each CDR3 is given with its conserved first and last residue. D genes are given only for firm matches. For some rows the clone size is stated as once, few or many, or as a class when expanded; others skip it.

J gene	clone size	D gene	V gene	CDR3 protein	CDR3 DNA
TRBJ1-2	.	.	TRBV5-4	CASSLAGPNYGYTF	TGTGCCAGCAGCTTGGCAGGGCCTAACTATGGCTACACCTTC
TRBJ1-5	.	.	TRBV30	CAWSVRSGQPQHF	TGTGCCTGGAGTGTACGCAGCGGTCAGCCCCAGCATTTT
TRBJ1-2	.	.	TRBV7-9	CASSLFGEGYTF	TGTGCCAGCAGCTTATTCGGGGAGGGCTACACCTTC
TRBJ2-1	.	TRBD1	TRBV11-2	CASSLDGAGGEQFF	TGTGCCAGCAGCTTAGATGGGGCAGGGGGAGAGCAGTTCTTC
TRBJ1-2	once	.	TRBV30	CAWSVITRYGYTF	TGTGCCTGGAGTGTAATTACTCGCTATGGCTACACCTTC
TRBJ2-3	.	.	TRBV5-4	CASSVGLELTDTQYF	TGTGCCAGCAGCGTGGGACTCGAACTCACAGATACGCAGTATTTT
TRBJ1-1	.	.	TRBV27	CASSLTGGVNTEAFF	TGTGCCAGCAGTCTTACCGGGGGGGTGAACACTGAAGCTTTCTTT
TRBJ2-2	.	.	TRBV18	CASSPKVQGGNTGELFF	TGTGCCAGCTCACCAAAAGTACAGGGCGGAAACACCGGGGAGCTGTTTTTT
TRBJ2-1	.	TRBD1	TRBV5-4	CASTLGQGGFYEQFF	TGTGCCAGCACCCTGGGACAGGGTGGCTTCTATGAGCAGTTCTTC
TRBJ1-5	few	TRBD1	TRBV10-3	CAISPDRGLNQPQHF	TGTGCCATCAGTCCGGACAGGGGCCTAAATCAGCCCCAGCATTTT
TRBJ1-5	.	.	TRBV5-8	CASTITDSPMLPQHF	TGTGCCAGCACCATTACCGACAGCCCAATGTTGCCCCAGCATTTT
TRBJ2-3	.	TRBD2	TRBV18	CASSRNGEGRADTQYF	TGTGCCAGCTCCCGAAACGGGGAGGGTCGGGCAGATACGCAGTATTTT
TRBJ1-1	.	.	TRBV2	CASSVFTEGTEAFF	TGTGCCAGCAGTGTATTCACGGAGGGCACTGAAGCTTTCTTT
TRBJ1-3	.	.	TRBV11-3	CASSIDSGSSGNTIYF	TGTGCCAGCAGCATAGACAGCGGATCGTCTGGAAACACCATATATTTT
TRBJ2-6	.	.	TRBV18	CASSPSSGANVLTF	TGTGCCAGCTCACCCAGCTCTGGGGCCAACGTCCTGACTTTC
TRBJ2-1	.	.	TRBV5-1	CASSLDYEQFF	TGCGCCAGCAGCTTGGACTATGAGCAGTTCTTC
TRBJ1-2	.	.	TRBV30	CAWSVRYGYTF	TGTGCCTGGAGTGTGAGATATGGCTACACCTTC
TRBJ1-4	.	.	TRBV27	CASSLYGGGSTNEKLFF	TGTGCCAGCAGTTTATATGGCGGCGGGTCGACTAATGAAAAACTGTTTTTT
TRBJ2-3	.	.	TRBV5-4	CASSVSGTDTQYF	TGTGCCAGCAGCGTCTCAGGTACAGATACGCAGTATTTT
TRBJ1-1	once	.	TRBV9	CASSVAEGEAFF	TGTGCCAGCAGCGTAGCGGAGGGTGAAGCTTTCTTT